The present entry profiles one TCR beta chain with its context. Its antigen is still unknown. Eligibility required adulthood, ileal or ileocolonic Crohn's disease and indicated ileocolonic resection. Profiling relied on immunoSEQ multiplex PCR, and the TCRdb table lists in-frame clones only, not all of them. The repertoire holds about 15,000 clones, with about 80% as singletons. The data belong to a study of T cell repertoires in ileal Crohn's disease. For the study at large: Operated complications were stricturing disease (approximately 61%) and penetrating disease (about 40%). Broader study findings: Clonal expansions were more frequent in active smokers than non-smokers at surgery.

The CDR3 length is 14 residues. Looked up from germline, CDR1 is SGHRS and CDR2 is YFSETQ. Losses at the gene ends were 3 bases for V and 9 bases for J; bases not matched to a gene: 4. The sequence was collected from an adult with Crohn's disease. Sequencing used ileal tissue. The J gene is TRBJ1-6, the V gene TRBV5-1; 9 bases fit TRBD1. CDR3 residues: CASSSGTGISPLHF. DNA of the CDR3: TGCGCCAGCAGCTCCGGGACAGGGATTTCACCCCTCCACTTT.